Given below is one T cell receptor (beta chain) in context. Its binding antigen is unknown. Base qualities are not recorded, but no much larger clone differs from it by a single base. The entry originates in a study of post-analysis software for immune sequencing data (dated by TCRdb to 2015 to 2017). In the study overall: Disease courses on record covered relapsing-remitting, secondary progressive and progressive-relapsing multiple sclerosis, though some patients had no subtype annotation. The patient repertoires were set against about 12 previously published healthy control repertoires from donors whose ages ranged from roughly 6 to 27 years. A subset of samples was prepared in parallel using single-end sample barcoding, then pooled and co-amplified after Illumina adapter ligation.

Receptor libraries were prepared by PCR. For sequencing, an Illumina HiSeq 2500 was employed. To reduce PCR and sequencing biases, unique molecular identifiers were incorporated into the TCR beta cDNA libraries. Every 1 to 10 million input T cells yielded approximately 500,000 cDNA molecules, meaning each molecule approximated one T cell. Patient libraries were prepared and sequenced with the same protocol used for the earlier healthy control dataset. Samples belonging to the same batch were prepared together, multiplexed and sequenced on a shared HiSeq lane. As for the authors' bioinformatics: MIGEC handled the raw barcoded reads, throwing out single-read molecular identifier groups before consensus assembly and CDR3 extraction. VDJtools was used for post-analysis of the clonotype tables, and diversity was normalized by down-sampling every dataset to the size of the smallest sample. Repertoire overlap clustering matched CDR3 amino acid but not nucleotide sequences to correct batch-related cross-sample contamination. TCRdb took the public reads, trimmed them with fastp at Q25, ran MiXCR for clone calling and kept in-frame beta chains. Each entry merges the rows of one CDR3 protein and shows their most common DNA and genes. These V and J calls originate from TCRdb's pipeline instead of the authors' own analysis. The sample table contains 750,000 to 950,000 distinct CDR3 sequences; only one count was recorded for approximately 53% of them. The ten largest make up 4% to 5.5% of the sample.

Paper-wide results and their limitations: Direct clustering with F measure showed strong co-clustering of samples prepared in the same batch, prompting a batch-effect correction. Significantly lower normalized Chao1 diversity was found in multiple sclerosis patients than in controls, suggesting substantial peripheral T-cell clonal expansion. The control group was slightly older than the multiple sclerosis patient group. Significantly higher frequencies in patients than in controls were found for roughly 5 TRBV segments, including TRBV5-6, TRBV5-1 and TRBV20-1.

CDR3 length: 14 amino acids, cysteine to phenylalanine. Only the CDR3 DNA is retained, 42 bases long and in frame from the first base. Between the V and J ends, shortened by 7 bases and 1 base respectively, the junction contains 14 bases. The germline V gene yields MNHEY for CDR1 and SVGEGT for CDR2. To demonstrate the VDJtools post-analysis software, the study profiled TCR beta repertoires from the peripheral blood of about a dozen young patients with multiple sclerosis. The patients with multiple sclerosis were children and adolescents between roughly 6 and 16 years of age. The chain links TRBV6-2 or TRBV6-3 with TRBJ2-7, with the D gene too uncertain to name. Source material: blood. This receptor was taken from a girl aged 5-17 years with multiple sclerosis. The CDR3 reads as follows: CASILEGASYEQYF. The DNA is as follows: TGTGCCAGCATCCTCGAAGGAGCTTCCTACGAGCAGTACTTC.